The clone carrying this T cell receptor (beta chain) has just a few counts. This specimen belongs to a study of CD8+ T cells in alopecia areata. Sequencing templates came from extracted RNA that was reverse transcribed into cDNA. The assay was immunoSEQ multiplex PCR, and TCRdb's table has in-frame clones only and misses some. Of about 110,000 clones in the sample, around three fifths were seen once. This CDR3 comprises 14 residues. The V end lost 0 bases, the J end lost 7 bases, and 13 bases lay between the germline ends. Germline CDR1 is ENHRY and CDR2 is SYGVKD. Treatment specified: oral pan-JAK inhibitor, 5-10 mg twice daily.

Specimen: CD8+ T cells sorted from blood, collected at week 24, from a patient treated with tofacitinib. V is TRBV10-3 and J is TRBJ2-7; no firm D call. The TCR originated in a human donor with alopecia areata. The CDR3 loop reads CAISESGSSSEQYF. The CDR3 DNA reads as TGTGCCATCAGTGAGTCGGGGTCGAGTTCGGAGCAGTACTTC.